The 22 T cell receptor beta chains given below trace back to one sample, sequenced in a study of identical twins. TCRdb called the 5' RACE reads again in MiXCR, with one record for every CDR3 protein. Of more than 650,000 distinct CDR3 sequences listed, roughly 6.2% are singletons. Sequenced: naive T cells sorted from blood. These receptor sequences come from a man aged 18 to 29 in good health.

This clonotype was seen repeatedly, ten times or more. The chain links TRBV7-6 to TRBJ2-1; perhaps TRBD1 as D (5 bases). Trimming cost V 1 base and J 7 bases, with 11 bases left between them. Per germline, CDR1 SGHVS and CDR2 FNYEAQ. There are 14 residues in the CDR3. The CDR3 loop is CASSLVAGPNEQFF. Written as DNA, the CDR3 is TGTGCCAGCAGCTTAGTTGCAGGGCCTAATGAGCAGTTCTTC.

The rearrangement links TRBV12-3 or TRBV12-4 to TRBJ2-2; D remains unclear. This CDR3 is built from 14 residues. Trimming left V 2 bases short and J 3 bases short, with 7 bases between. The CDR3 loop is CASSLSLDTGELFF. CDR3 in DNA: TGTGCCAGCAGTTTAAGCTTGGACACCGGGGAGCTGTTTTTT.

This clonotype appeared many times. The chain couples TRBV11-2 to TRBJ2-3, with 10 bases fitting TRBD2. The CDR3 loop spans 14 amino acids. J lost 4 bases, V lost 5 bases, and 3 bases had no gene match. Germline CDR1 and CDR2: SGHAT and FQNNGV. CDR3 amino acids: CASSLAGVSDTQYF. CDR3 nucleotides: TGTGCCAGCAGCCTAGCGGGAGTTTCAGATACGCAGTATTTT.

The chain uses TRBV15 and TRBJ2-7; 7 bases are a match to TRBD2. Per germline, CDR1 LNHNV and CDR2 YYDKDF (reference sequence). The V gene end was trimmed by 3 bases and the J gene end by 7 bases; junction bases not matched to a gene: 18. The CDR3 extends over 17 amino acids. CDR3 region: CATSSATAGPRRGEQYF. Here the CDR3 DNA reads TGTGCCACCAGCAGCGCCACAGCGGGACCCCGACGTGGGGAGCAGTACTTC.

This clonotype showed up many times. V is TRBV29-1 and J is TRBJ1-1, with D uncertain. Germline V gives CDR1 SQVTM, CDR2 ANQGSEA. V lost 5 bases and J 2 bases, leaving 18 bases between the germline ends. The CDR3 is 15 amino acids. The CDR3 loop is CSVRAEATLNTEAFF. The CDR3 bases are TGCAGCGTTCGAGCAGAGGCGACTCTTAACACTGAAGCTTTCTTT.

In its sample, this clonotype was seen many times. This chain connects TRBV12-3 or TRBV12-4 to TRBJ2-7; unclear D gene. The V end lost 1 base, the J end lost 6 bases, and 10 bases lay between the germline ends. This CDR3 spans 13 amino acids. The CDR3 protein is CASSLDSWGEQYF. CDR3 in DNA: TGTGCCAGCAGTTTAGACAGCTGGGGCGAGCAGTACTTC.

This clonotype was seen at least ten times. The rearrangement joins TRBV4-3 to TRBJ2-1, with D unresolved. The CDR3 totals 16 residues. The V gene's germline CDR1 is LGHNA and CDR2 YSLEER. The V and J ends lost 0 bases and 0 bases respectively, with 9 bases between them. This CDR3 reads CASSQDLLSSYNEQFF. The CDR3 DNA reads as TGCGCCAGCAGCCAAGATTTGCTTTCCTCCTACAATGAGCAGTTCTTC.

This clonotype was counted only a few times. The chain links TRBV20-1 to TRBJ1-6; no firm D call. Germline V gene sequence: CDR1 DFQATT, CDR2 SNEGSKA (reference sequence). The length of the CDR3 is 12 residues. Trimming pared 3 bases from V and 11 bases from J, leaving 11 bases between. The CDR3 protein is CSASGSPPPLHF. CDR3 in DNA: TGCAGTGCTAGTGGTTCCCCGCCACCCCTCCACTTT.

Remarks on this clonotype: A clone one base away is much larger, so this may be a read error. The rearrangement links TRBV10-3 to TRBJ2-7, with 10 bases fitting TRBD1. CDR1 and CDR2 from the germline V gene are ENHRY and SYGVKD. With 2 bases clipped from V and 5 bases from J, the junction kept 0 bases outside the gene matches. The CDR3 spans 13 residues. CDR3 region: CAISEGTGDEQYV. DNA for the CDR3: TGTGCCATCAGTGAGGGGACAGGGGACGAGCAGTACGTC.

The rearrangement joins TRBV15 to TRBJ2-5, with TRBD2 identical over 7 bases. Trimming removed 10 bases from V and 5 bases from J; junction bases left unmatched: 10. This CDR3 region has 13 residues. Germline V lookup: CDR1 LNHNV, CDR2 YYDKDF (reference sequence). The CDR3 DNA reads TGTGCCATCCCGACTAAGCGGGGCGAGACCCAGTACTTC. This sequence encodes CAIPTKRGETQYF.

This clonotype appeared many times. The genes are TRBV21-1 and TRBJ2-7; the table's D call TRBD1 went unverified against the DNA. TRBV21-1 constitutes a pseudogene. The length of the CDR3 is 13 residues. The chain's CDR3 is CASSKRLRGEQYF. The CDR3 DNA reads as TGTGCCAGCAGCAAACGACTCAGGGGCGAGCAGTACTTC.

In its sample, this clonotype was seen many times. The chain joins TRBV12-3 or TRBV12-4 to TRBJ1-5; D might be TRBD1 (5 bases). The CDR3 totals 13 residues. V shed 5 bases and J shed 6 bases, with 11 bases lying between them. This CDR3 is CASSPGSIQPQHF. The DNA for the CDR3 is TGTGCCAGCAGTCCAGGGTCTATTCAGCCCCAGCATTTT.

In its sample, this clonotype was seen many times. The gene calls are TRBV7-9 and TRBJ2-1, with D uncertain. This CDR3 comprises 18 residues. The germline V gene encodes CDR1 SEHNR and CDR2 FQNEAQ (reference sequence). V dropped 3 bases and J dropped 4 bases, with 22 bases sitting between them. CDR3 nucleotides: TGTGCCAGCAGCTTCACAATACGGTCCGTTTTCGGTTACAATGAGCAGTTCTTC. Amino acids: CASSFTIRSVFGYNEQFF.

This clonotype turned up a few times. The chain employs TRBV7-2 and TRBJ2-2, with D tentatively TRBD1 (5 bases). Per the germline V gene, CDR1 is SGHTA and CDR2 is FQGNSA. V lost 2 bases to trimming and J lost 13 bases, with 8 bases between them. The CDR3 extends over 11 amino acids. CDR3 sequence: CASSLQGGLFF. For the CDR3, the DNA is TGTGCCAGCAGCTTACAGGGCGGGCTGTTTTTT. Using reference TRBV7-2 and TRBJ2-2 for the parts outside the CDR3, the full variable domain is GAGVSQSPSNKVTEKGKDVELRCDPISGHTALYWYRQSLGQGLEFLIYFQGNSAPDKSGLPSDRFSAERTGGSVSTLTIQRTQQEDSAVYLCASSLQGGLFFGEGSRLTVL.

The V gene is TRBV20-1, the J gene TRBJ2-7; TRBD2 matches 14 bases. V shed 1 base and J 4 bases; nucleotides not matched to a gene: 18. CDR1 and CDR2 (germline): DFQATT, SNEGSKA (reference sequence). This CDR3 has 20 residues. The CDR3 bases are TGCAGTGCTAGAGGAGGATGGGCAGCGGGACTAGCGGGAGCTCAGTACGAGCAGTACTTC. It translates to CSARGGWAAGLAGAQYEQYF.

Turning to this clonotype: A single base separates this from a much larger clone, so it may be a read error. The genes are TRBV9 and TRBJ2-5; no definite D call. V lost 5 bases and J lost 5, with 13 bases in between. Germline CDR1 reads SGDLS; CDR2 reads YYNGEE. The length of the CDR3 is 13 residues. CDR3 sequence (DNA): TGTGCCAGCAGAGTCCAGACTGGGGAGACCCAGTACTTC. This codes for CASRVQTGETQYF.

The table lists this clonotype with many counts. The rearrangement uses TRBV12-3 or TRBV12-4 and TRBJ2-7; D is perhaps TRBD1 (6 bases). Trimming removed 5 bases at V and 6 bases at J, with 11 bases between. The length of the CDR3 is 12 residues. For the CDR3, the DNA is TGTGCCAGCAGTCGAAACAGGGCCGAGCAGTACGTC. Translation gives CASSRNRAEQYV.

The gene calls are TRBV5-1 and TRBJ2-7; D remains ambiguous. The V gene lost 5 bases and the J gene lost 4 bases, with 10 bases spanning the gap. The CDR3 spans 12 residues. CDR1 is SGHRS and CDR2 is YFSETQ in the germline V gene. This chain's CDR3 is CASSCGWYEQYV. The CDR3 region has the DNA TGCGCCAGCAGTTGTGGGTGGTACGAGCAGTACGTC.

The chain couples TRBV6-5 to TRBJ2-5; 12 bases align to TRBD1. Germline trimming cut 4 bases from V and 5 bases from J; bases unmatched to any gene: 11. The CDR3 has 17 amino acids. Germline V gives CDR1 MNHEY, CDR2 SVGAGI. In DNA, the CDR3 is TGTGCCAGCAGTTTTCACGCCGGGACAGGGGGCGTTGAGACCCAGTACTTC. Amino acid sequence: CASSFHAGTGGVETQYF.

This clonotype appeared a few times. The chain has TRBV28 and TRBJ2-3; 7 nucleotides align to TRBD2. The CDR3 covers 19 residues. The germline gives CDR1 MDHEN, CDR2 SYDVKM. J was trimmed by 2 bases and V by 7 bases; bases with no gene match: 21. The CDR3 bases are TGTGCCAGCACCCAACTCCGGGCTAGCGGAGGTCTTCACACAGATACGCAGTATTTT. It translates to CASTQLRASGGLHTDTQYF.

A few counts support this clonotype. This chain uses TRBV10-3 with TRBJ1-3; TRBD1 agrees at 7 bases. CDR1 is ENHRY and CDR2 is SYGVKD in the germline V gene. This CDR3 contains 16 residues. Unmatched junction bases numbered 12, after V lost 6 bases and J lost 4 bases. This chain's CDR3 is CAIRTGQLRGGNTIYF. In nucleotides, the CDR3 is TGTGCCATCAGAACGGGACAGCTCAGAGGCGGAAACACCATATATTTT.

This clonotype showed up many times. The rearrangement links TRBV6-1 to TRBJ2-1, with 8 bases matching TRBD2. The length of the CDR3 is 14 residues. Germline V CDR1 and CDR2: MNHNS, SASEGT. J was trimmed by 8 bases and V by 8 bases; bases with no gene match: 11. The CDR3 protein is CASALTREVYEQFF. Here the CDR3 DNA reads TGTGCCAGCGCTTTGACGCGGGAGGTCTATGAGCAGTTCTTC.